Shown below are 22 T cell receptor beta chains from a single sample sequenced in a study of response to subunit inactivated influenza vaccine. TCRdb re-analysed the RT-PCR reads in MiXCR, keeping a single row per CDR3 protein. The top ten clones hold roughly a tenth of a sample with about 780,000 distinct CDR3 sequences, around a sixth of them seen once. The sequenced sample was PBMCs from blood, obtained roughly 5 days after vaccination. These receptors were obtained from a man between 45 and 60 years old who received an inactivated influenza vaccine.

This clonotype occurred many times. V and J are TRBV12-3 or TRBV12-4 and TRBJ2-3; no clear D. The CDR3 has 12 residues. Trimming removed 3 bases at V and 6 bases at J, with 7 bases between. The CDR3 sequence is CASSFVGDTQYF. The CDR3 nucleotides read TGTGCCAGCAGTTTTGTTGGGGATACGCAGTATTTT.

The rearrangement joins TRBV6-2 or TRBV6-3 to TRBJ1-5; the D gene is possibly TRBD1 (5 bases). Germline V gene lookup returns CDR1 MNHEY and CDR2 SVGEGT. V lost 5 bases, J lost 4 bases, and 15 bases lay in between. The CDR3 has 15 residues. DNA for the CDR3: TGTGCCAGCAGTAACCTGGGACGTTCAAATCAGCCCCAGCATTTT. Protein: CASSNLGRSNQPQHF.

Many counts were recorded for this clonotype. The chain combines TRBV6-5 with TRBJ1-3; 8 bases align to TRBD1. Germline V lookup: CDR1 MNHEY, CDR2 SVGAGI. J was trimmed by 2 bases and V by 0 bases; bases with no gene match: 3. The CDR3 has 16 residues. CDR3 sequence: CASSYSGQGTGNTIYF. Written as DNA, the CDR3 is TGTGCCAGCAGTTACTCAGGACAGGGAACTGGAAACACCATATATTTT.

The CDR3 region has the DNA TGTGCCAGCAGCGTAGAAGGGTCGGGATCAGATACGCAGTATTTT. This encodes CASSVEGSGSDTQYF. This chain joins TRBV9 and TRBJ2-3, with D possibly TRBD2 on 5 matching bases. In germline, CDR1 is SGDLS, CDR2 YYNGEE. Trimming took off 0 bases at V and 4 bases at J, with 12 bases between the two ends. The CDR3 totals 15 residues.

This clonotype was detected ten times or more. The chain is built from TRBV10-3 and TRBJ2-3; D assignment may be TRBD1 or TRBD2 (5 bases each). Trimming removed 6 bases at V and 0 bases at J, with 13 bases between. The germline V gene encodes CDR1 ENHRY and CDR2 SYGVKD. The CDR3 has 15 amino acids. The CDR3 region is CAIRGDGLSTDTQYF. CDR3 nucleotides: TGTGCCATCAGGGGGGACGGACTTAGCACAGATACGCAGTATTTT.

V usage is TRBV20-1 and J usage is TRBJ2-1, with 9 bases identical to TRBD2. The CDR3 has 12 amino acids. Germline CDR1 reads DFQATT; CDR2 reads SNEGSKA (reference sequence). Losses at the gene ends were 8 bases for V and 9 bases for J; bases not matched to a gene: 8. As DNA, the CDR3 is TGCAGTCCCCTTCTGACTAGCGGTGAGCAGTTCTTC. Translating gives CSPLLTSGEQFF.

This clonotype showed up many times. This rearrangement joins TRBV6-2 or TRBV6-3 to TRBJ2-2; D call uncertain. Germline CDR1 and CDR2: MNHEY and SVGEGT. The V gene lost 8 bases and the J gene lost 2 bases, with 3 bases spanning the gap. There are 11 residues in the CDR3. The CDR3 sequence: CASGNTGELFF. CDR3 nucleotides: TGTGCCAGCGGAAACACCGGGGAGCTGTTTTTT.

This clonotype was recorded many times. The chain couples TRBV6-6 to TRBJ1-1; D perhaps matches TRBD1 (6 bases). Trimming stripped 3 bases from V and 7 bases from J, with 9 bases between. Germline V gives CDR1 MNHNY, CDR2 SVGAGI (reference sequence). CDR3 length: 12 amino acids. The DNA of the CDR3 is TGTGCCAGCAGTTATGGACAGATTGAAGCTTTCTTT. Protein sequence: CASSYGQIEAFF.

This clonotype appeared many times. The chain links TRBV2 to TRBJ2-7; D is perhaps TRBD2 (5 bases). The CDR3 runs 14 residues. V lost 1 base and J 2 bases, leaving 9 bases between the germline ends. Germline lookup yields CDR1 SNHLY and CDR2 FYNNEI. This CDR3 reads CASSEGGGTYEQYF. The CDR3 coding sequence is TGTGCCAGCAGTGAAGGAGGAGGTACCTACGAGCAGTACTTC. The full variable domain, in which reference TRBV2 and TRBJ2-7 provide the parts outside the CDR3, is EPEVTQTPSHQVTQMGQEVILRCVPISNHLYFYWYRQILGQKVEFLVSFYNNEISEKSEIFDDQFSVERPDGSNFTLKIRSTKLEDSAMYFCASSEGGGTYEQYFGPGTRLTVT.

This clonotype turned up a few times. This chain links TRBV12-3 or TRBV12-4 with TRBJ2-5, with D maybe TRBD1 (5 bases). Trimming removed 2 bases at V and 3 bases at J, with 10 bases between. The CDR3 sequence is 14 residues long. This CDR3 reads CASSLSAGKETQYF. CDR3 nucleotides: TGTGCCAGCAGTTTAAGCGCAGGGAAAGAGACCCAGTACTTC.

J is TRBJ2-3 and V is TRBV20-1; perhaps TRBD1 as D (6 bases). CDR1 DFQATT and CDR2 SNEGSKA come from the germline V gene (reference sequence). CDR3 length: 14 residues. The V gene lost 6 bases and the J gene lost 0 bases, with 13 bases spanning the gap. Written as DNA, the CDR3 is TGCAGTGCAATACAGGGTTATAGCACAGATACGCAGTATTTT. Translating it yields CSAIQGYSTDTQYF.

V is TRBV7-2 and J is TRBJ1-4; 9 positions match TRBD1. Per germline, CDR1 SGHTA and CDR2 FQGNSA. The CDR3 is 13 amino acids. Trimming removed 3 bases from V and 9 bases from J; junction bases left unmatched: 2. This CDR3 is CASSFYRGQKLFF. The CDR3 nucleotides are TGTGCCAGCAGCTTTTACAGGGGGCAAAAACTGTTTTTT.

This clonotype showed up just a few times. CDR3: CASSFDAGQYNEQFF. CDR3 bases: TGTGCCAGCAGCTTCGACGCAGGACAGTACAATGAGCAGTTCTTC. This sequence joins TRBV7-9 and TRBJ2-1; D perhaps matches TRBD1 (6 bases). Per germline, CDR1 SEHNR and CDR2 FQNEAQ (reference sequence). The CDR3 length is 15 residues. The V gene lost 3 bases and the J gene lost 4 bases, with 13 bases spanning the gap.

This clonotype was seen a few times. This chain uses TRBV18 with TRBJ2-7; 8 positions agree with TRBD2. The CDR3 totals 18 residues. V lost 3 bases, J lost 2 bases, and 15 bases stayed unmatched. CDR1 is KGHSH and CDR2 is LQKENI in the germline V gene. This chain's CDR3 is CASSPLASGPGGPYEQYF. In DNA form, the CDR3 reads TGTGCCAGCTCACCTCTTGCTAGCGGCCCGGGGGGGCCCTACGAGCAGTACTTC.

This clonotype has just a few counts. The chain uses TRBV12-3 or TRBV12-4 and TRBJ2-2; possible D gene TRBD2, 5 bases. V shed 7 bases and J shed 1 base, with 13 bases lying between them. This CDR3 is built from 15 residues. The chain's CDR3 is CASTPRTLNTGELFF. CDR3 nucleotide sequence: TGTGCCAGCACTCCCCGGACTTTGAACACCGGGGAGCTGTTTTTT.

This clonotype has only a few counts. The chain joins TRBV2 to TRBJ1-1; a weak D match, TRBD1 (5 bases). The CDR3 has 13 amino acids. Trimming removed 2 bases at V and 4 bases at J, with 8 bases between. CDR1 SNHLY and CDR2 FYNNEI come from the germline V gene. CDR3 sequence: CASSEQGTTEAFF. The CDR3 DNA sequence: TGTGCCAGCAGTGAACAGGGAACCACTGAAGCTTTCTTT.

This clonotype occurred a few times. The gene calls are TRBV5-1 and TRBJ2-1; D gene ambiguous. Germline V CDR1 and CDR2: SGHRS, YFSETQ. Trimming cost V 5 bases and J 8 bases, with 8 bases left between them. This CDR3 has 11 amino acids. The CDR3 DNA sequence: TGCGCCAGCAGACTGTTCGATGAGCAGTTCTTC. It encodes CASRLFDEQFF.

This clonotype was recorded a few times. The chain couples TRBV20-1 to TRBJ2-1; TRBD2 agrees at 13 bases. CDR3 size: 16 residues. Trimming removed 0 bases from V and 9 bases from J; junction bases left unmatched: 8. Germline V lookup: CDR1 DFQATT, CDR2 SNEGSKA (reference sequence). CDR3 bases: TGCAGTGCTAGAGATGTGTCACTAGCGGGAGGGAGTGAGCAGTTCTTC. This encodes CSARDVSLAGGSEQFF.

Notes on this clonotype: The junction shows a germline mismatch at one end, possibly a read error. The chain uses TRBV12-3 or TRBV12-4 and TRBJ1-1; D call uncertain. This CDR3 is 11 amino acids long. The CDR3 sequence: CAISRGLEAFF. Written as DNA, the CDR3 is TGTGCCATCAGTCGAGGGCTGGAAGCTTTCTTT.

The chain links TRBV5-1 to TRBJ2-7; D call uncertain. V lost 0 bases and J 5 bases, leaving 15 bases between the germline ends. CDR1 SGHRS and CDR2 YFSETQ come from the germline V gene. This CDR3 has 15 residues. The CDR3 spells CASSLGFAVNNEQYF. The CDR3 DNA sequence: TGCGCCAGCAGCTTGGGTTTTGCAGTTAACAACGAGCAGTACTTC.

V usage is TRBV21-1 and J usage is TRBJ2-7; the table gives TRBD2 as D, unverified against the DNA. TRBV21-1 is assigned pseudogene status. The CDR3 runs 18 residues. As DNA, the CDR3 is TGTGCCAGCAGCAATATAGTTACTTGCGGGAGGATATCTAGGGAGCAGTACTTC. Its protein product is CASSNIVTCGRISREQYF.

This clonotype was seen a few times. V is TRBV11-2 and J is TRBJ1-3, with D unclear. The CDR3 spans 16 residues. Trimming pared 2 bases from V and 4 bases from J, leaving 15 bases between. Germline CDR1 reads SGHAT; CDR2 reads FQNNGV. CDR3 DNA sequence: TGTGCCAGCAGCTTAATCTGGGCACGATCGGGAAACACCATATATTTT. Protein sequence: CASSLIWARSGNTIYF.